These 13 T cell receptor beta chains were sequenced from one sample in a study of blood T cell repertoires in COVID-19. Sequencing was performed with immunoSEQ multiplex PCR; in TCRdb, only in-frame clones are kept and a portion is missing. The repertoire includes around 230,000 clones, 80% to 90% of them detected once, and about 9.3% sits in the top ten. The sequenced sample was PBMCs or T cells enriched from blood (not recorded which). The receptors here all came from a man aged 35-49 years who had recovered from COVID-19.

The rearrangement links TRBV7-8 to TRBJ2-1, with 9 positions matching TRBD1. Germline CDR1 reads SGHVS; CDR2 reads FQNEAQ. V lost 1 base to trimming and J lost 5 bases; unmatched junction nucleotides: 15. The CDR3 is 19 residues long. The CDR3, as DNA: TGTGCCAGCAGCTTAGGAGGGACAGGGAATGACTATGGGGACAATGAGCAGTTCTTC. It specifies CASSLGGTGNDYGDNEQFF. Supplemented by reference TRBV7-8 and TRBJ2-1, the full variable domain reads GAGVSQSPRYKVAKRGQDVALRCDPISGHVSLFWYQQALGQGPEFLTYFQNEAQLDKSGLPSDRFFAERPEGSVSTLKIQRTQQEDSAVYLCASSLGGTGNDYGDNEQFFGPGTRLTVL.

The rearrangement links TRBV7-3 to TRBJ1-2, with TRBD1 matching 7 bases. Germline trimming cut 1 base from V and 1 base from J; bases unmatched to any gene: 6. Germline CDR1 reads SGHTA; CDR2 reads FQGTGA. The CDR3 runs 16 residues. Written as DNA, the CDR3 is TGTGCCAGCAGCTTAAACAGGGGAAAGAATAACTATGGCTACACCTTC. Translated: CASSLNRGKNNYGYTF. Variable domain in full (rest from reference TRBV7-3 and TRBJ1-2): GAGVSQTPSNKVTEKGKYVELRCDPISGHTALYWYRQSLGQGPEFLIYFQGTGAADDSGLPNDRFFAVRPEGSVSTLKIQRTERGDSAVYLCASSLNRGKNNYGYTFGSGTRLTVV.

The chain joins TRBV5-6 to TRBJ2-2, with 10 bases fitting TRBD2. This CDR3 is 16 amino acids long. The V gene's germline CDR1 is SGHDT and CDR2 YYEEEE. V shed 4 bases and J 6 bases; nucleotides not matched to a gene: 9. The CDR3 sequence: CASSPLAGGRAGELFF. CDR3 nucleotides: TGTGCCAGCAGCCCTTTAGCGGGAGGAAGGGCCGGGGAGCTGTTTTTT.

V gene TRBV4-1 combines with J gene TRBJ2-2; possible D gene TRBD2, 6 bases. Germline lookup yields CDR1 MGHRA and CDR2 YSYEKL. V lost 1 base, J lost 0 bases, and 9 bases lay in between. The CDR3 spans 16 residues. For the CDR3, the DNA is TGCGCCAGCAGCCAAGTTAGGACTACGAACACCGGGGAGCTGTTTTTT. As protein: CASSQVRTTNTGELFF.

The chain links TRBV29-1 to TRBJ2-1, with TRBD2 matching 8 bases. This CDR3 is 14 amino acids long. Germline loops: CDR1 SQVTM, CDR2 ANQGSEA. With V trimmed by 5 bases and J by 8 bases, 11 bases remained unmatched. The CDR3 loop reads CSVPKTSVRDEQFF. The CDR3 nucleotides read TGCAGCGTTCCAAAGACTAGCGTCCGCGATGAGCAGTTCTTC.

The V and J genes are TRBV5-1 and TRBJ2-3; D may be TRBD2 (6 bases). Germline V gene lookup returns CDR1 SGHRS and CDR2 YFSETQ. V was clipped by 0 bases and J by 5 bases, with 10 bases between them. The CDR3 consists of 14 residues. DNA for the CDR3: TGCGCCAGCAGCTTGGCGGGAGTGAAAGATACGCAGTATTTT. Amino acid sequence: CASSLAGVKDTQYF. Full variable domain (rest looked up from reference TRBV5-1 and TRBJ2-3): KAGVTQTPRYLIKTRGQQVTLSCSPISGHRSVSWYQQTPGQGLQFLFEYFSETQRNKGNFPGRFSGRQFSNSRSEMNVSTLELGDSALYLCASSLAGVKDTQYFGPGTRLTVL.

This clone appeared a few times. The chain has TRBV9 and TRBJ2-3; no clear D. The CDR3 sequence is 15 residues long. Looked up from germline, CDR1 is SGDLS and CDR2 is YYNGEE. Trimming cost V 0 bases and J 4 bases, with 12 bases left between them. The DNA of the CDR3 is TGTGCCAGCAGCGTAGATGGCACGAGCGCAGATACGCAGTATTTT. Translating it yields CASSVDGTSADTQYF.

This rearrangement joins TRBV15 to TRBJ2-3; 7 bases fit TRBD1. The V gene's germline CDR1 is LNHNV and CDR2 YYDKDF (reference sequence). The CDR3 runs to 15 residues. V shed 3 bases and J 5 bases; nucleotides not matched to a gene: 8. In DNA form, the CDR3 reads TGTGCCACCAGCAGGGCAGGGACAGAGAGAGATACGCAGTATTTT. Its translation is CATSRAGTERDTQYF.

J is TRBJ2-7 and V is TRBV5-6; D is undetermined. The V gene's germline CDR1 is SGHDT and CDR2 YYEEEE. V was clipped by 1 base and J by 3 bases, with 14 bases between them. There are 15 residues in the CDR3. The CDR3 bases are TGTGCCAGCAGCTTGTGGTCAGTCAGGAACTACGAGCAGTACTTC. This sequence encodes CASSLWSVRNYEQYF.

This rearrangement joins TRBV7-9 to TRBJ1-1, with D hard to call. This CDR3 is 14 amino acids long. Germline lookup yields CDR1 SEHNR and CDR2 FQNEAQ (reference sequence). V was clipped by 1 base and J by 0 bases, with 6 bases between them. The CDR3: CASSLGLMNTEAFF. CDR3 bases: TGTGCCAGCAGCTTAGGACTTATGAACACTGAAGCTTTCTTT.

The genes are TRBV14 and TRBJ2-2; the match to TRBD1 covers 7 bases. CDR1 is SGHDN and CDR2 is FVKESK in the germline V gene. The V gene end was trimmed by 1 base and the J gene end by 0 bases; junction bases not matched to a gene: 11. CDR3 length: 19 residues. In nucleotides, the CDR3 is TGTGCCAGCAGCCAAGTGGAAACGGGACAGCCGACGAACACCGGGGAGCTGTTTTTT. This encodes CASSQVETGQPTNTGELFF.

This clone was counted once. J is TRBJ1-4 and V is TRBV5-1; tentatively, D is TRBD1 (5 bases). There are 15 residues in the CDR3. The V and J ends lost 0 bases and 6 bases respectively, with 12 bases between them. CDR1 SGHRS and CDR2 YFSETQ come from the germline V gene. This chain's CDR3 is CASSLAPGPDEKLFF. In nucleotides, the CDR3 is TGCGCCAGCAGCTTGGCACCAGGGCCAGATGAAAAACTGTTTTTT. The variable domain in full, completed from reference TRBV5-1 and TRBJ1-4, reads KAGVTQTPRYLIKTRGQQVTLSCSPISGHRSVSWYQQTPGQGLQFLFEYFSETQRNKGNFPGRFSGRQFSNSRSEMNVSTLELGDSALYLCASSLAPGPDEKLFFGSGTQLSVL.

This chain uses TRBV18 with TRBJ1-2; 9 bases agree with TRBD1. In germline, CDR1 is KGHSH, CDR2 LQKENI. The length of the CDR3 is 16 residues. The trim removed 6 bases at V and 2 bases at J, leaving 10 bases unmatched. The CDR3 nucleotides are TGTGCCAGCTCCGTATTACAGGGGGCTGGAAACTATGGCTACACCTTC. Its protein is CASSVLQGAGNYGYTF.